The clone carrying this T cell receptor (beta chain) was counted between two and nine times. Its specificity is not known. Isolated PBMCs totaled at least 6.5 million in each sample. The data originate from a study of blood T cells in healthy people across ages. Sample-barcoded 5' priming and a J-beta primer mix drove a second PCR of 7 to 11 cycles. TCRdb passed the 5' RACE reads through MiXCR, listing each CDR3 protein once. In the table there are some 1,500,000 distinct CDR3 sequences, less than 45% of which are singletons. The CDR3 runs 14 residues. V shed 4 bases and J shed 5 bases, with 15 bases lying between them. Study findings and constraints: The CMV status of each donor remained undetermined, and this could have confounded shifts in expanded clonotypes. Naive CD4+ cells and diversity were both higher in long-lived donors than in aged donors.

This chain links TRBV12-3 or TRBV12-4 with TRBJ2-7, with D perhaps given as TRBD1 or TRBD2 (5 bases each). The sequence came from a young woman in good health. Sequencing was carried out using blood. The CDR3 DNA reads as TGTGCCAGCAGTTACGGATGGGTGGGGGACGAGCAGTACTTC. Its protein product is CASSYGWVGDEQYF.